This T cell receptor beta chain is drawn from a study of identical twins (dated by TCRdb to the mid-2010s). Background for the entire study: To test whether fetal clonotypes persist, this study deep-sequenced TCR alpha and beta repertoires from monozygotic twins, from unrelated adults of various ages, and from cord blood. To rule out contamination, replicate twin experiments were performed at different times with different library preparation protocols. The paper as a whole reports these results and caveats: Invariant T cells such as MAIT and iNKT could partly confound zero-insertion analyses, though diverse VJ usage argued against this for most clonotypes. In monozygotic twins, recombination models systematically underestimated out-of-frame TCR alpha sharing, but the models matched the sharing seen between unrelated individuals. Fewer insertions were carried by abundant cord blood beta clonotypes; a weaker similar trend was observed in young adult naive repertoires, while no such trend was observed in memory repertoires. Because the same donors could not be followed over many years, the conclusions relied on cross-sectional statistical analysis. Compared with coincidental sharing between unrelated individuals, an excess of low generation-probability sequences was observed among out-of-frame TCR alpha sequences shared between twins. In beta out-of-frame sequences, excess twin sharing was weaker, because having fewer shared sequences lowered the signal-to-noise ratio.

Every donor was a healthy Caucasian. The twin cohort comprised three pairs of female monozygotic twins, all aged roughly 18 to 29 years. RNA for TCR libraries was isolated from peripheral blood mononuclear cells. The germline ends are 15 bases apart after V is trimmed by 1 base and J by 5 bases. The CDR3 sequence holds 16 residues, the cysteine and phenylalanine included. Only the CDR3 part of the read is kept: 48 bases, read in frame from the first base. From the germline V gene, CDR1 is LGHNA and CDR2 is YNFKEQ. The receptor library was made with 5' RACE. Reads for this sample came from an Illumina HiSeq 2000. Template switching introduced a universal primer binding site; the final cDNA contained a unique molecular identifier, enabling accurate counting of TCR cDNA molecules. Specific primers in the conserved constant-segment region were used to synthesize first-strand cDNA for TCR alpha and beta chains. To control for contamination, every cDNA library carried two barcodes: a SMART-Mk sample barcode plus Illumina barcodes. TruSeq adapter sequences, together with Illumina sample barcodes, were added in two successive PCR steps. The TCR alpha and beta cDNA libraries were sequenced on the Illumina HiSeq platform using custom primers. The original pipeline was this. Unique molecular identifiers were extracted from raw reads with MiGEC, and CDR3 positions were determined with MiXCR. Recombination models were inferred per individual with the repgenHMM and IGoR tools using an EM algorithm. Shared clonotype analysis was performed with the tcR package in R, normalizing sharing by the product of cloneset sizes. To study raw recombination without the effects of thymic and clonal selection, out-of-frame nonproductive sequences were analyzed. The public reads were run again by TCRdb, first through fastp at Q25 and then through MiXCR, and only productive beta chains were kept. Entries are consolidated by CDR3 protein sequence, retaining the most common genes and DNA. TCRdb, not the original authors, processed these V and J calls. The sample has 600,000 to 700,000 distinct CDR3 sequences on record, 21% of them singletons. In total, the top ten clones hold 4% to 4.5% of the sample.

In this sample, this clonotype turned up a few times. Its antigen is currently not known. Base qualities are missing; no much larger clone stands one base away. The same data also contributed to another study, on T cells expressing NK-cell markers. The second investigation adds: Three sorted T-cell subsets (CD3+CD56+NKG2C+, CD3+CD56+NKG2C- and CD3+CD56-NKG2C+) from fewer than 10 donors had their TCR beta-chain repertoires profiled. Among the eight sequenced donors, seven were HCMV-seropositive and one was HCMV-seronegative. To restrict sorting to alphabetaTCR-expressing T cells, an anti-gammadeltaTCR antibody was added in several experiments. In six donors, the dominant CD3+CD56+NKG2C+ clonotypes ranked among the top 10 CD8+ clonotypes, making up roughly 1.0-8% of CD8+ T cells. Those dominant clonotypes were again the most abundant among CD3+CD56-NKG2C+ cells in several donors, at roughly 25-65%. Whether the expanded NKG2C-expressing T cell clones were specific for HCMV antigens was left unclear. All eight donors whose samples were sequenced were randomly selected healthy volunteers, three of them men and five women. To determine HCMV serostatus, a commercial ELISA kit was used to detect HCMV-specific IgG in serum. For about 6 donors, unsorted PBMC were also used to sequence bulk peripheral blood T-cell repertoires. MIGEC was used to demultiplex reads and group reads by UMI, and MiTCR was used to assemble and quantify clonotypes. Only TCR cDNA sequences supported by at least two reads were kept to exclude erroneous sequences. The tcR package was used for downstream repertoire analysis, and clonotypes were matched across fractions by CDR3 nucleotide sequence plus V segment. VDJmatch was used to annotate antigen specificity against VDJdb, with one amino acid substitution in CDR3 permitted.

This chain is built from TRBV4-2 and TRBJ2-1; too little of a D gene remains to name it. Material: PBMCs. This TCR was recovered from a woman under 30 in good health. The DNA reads TGTGCCAGCAGCCAAGTTTGGGTTGCTCCTCACAATGAGCAGTTCTTC. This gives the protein CASSQVWVAPHNEQFF.